The 2 T cell receptor beta chains listed next were all sequenced from one sample in a study of cytomegalovirus exposure and HLA in healthy donors (TCRdb year 2017). Library preparation used the immunoSEQ multiplex PCR assay. For the multiplex PCR, a mixture combining 60 forward primers for TCR Vbeta segments and 13 reverse primers for TCR Jbeta segments was used. TCRdb limited this immuneACCESS table to in-frame rearrangements with V and J called. A share of clones is missing; checked studies link under half to unresolved V genes, and the rest is unexplained. This sample lists 150,000 to 200,000 clones; around 80% were detected once. The ten largest clones capture approximately 0.7% of the sample. The sequenced sample consisted of PBMCs. Receptor source: a woman aged 35 to 49 in good health and CMV-seronegative.

Comments on this clone: Its ends do not fully match the called genes, so a read error is possible. The J gene is TRBJ1-4, the V gene TRBV7-7; D is perhaps TRBD1 (5 bases). The V gene's germline CDR1 is SSHAT and CDR2 FNYEAQ (reference sequence). The CDR3 length is 16 residues. This CDR3 reads CASSPNPGPSNEKLFF. In nucleotides, the CDR3 is TGTGCTAGCAGCCCAAACCCAGGGCCATCTAATGAAAAACTGTTTTTT.

This clone was counted between two and nine times. This sequence joins TRBV5-1 and TRBJ2-3; TRBD1 is a possible D gene (5 bases). The CDR3 spans 15 residues. CDR1 and CDR2 (germline): SGHRS, YFSETQ. The V gene lost 0 bases and the J gene lost 4 bases, with 12 bases spanning the gap. CDR3 amino acids: CASSLAGPNSDTQYF. The CDR3 nucleotides read TGCGCCAGCAGCTTGGCAGGGCCAAACTCAGATACGCAGTATTTT.